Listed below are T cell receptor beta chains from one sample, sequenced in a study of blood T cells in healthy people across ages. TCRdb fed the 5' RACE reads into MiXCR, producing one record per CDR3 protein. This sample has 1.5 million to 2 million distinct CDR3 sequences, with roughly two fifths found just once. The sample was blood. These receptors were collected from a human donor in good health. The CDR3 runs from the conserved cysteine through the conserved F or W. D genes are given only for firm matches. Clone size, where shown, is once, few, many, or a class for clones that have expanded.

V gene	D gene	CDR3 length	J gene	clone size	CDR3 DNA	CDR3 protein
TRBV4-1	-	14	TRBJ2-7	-	TGCGCCAGCAGGTTTAGCACGGCATCCTACGAGCAGTACTTC	CASRFSTASYEQYF
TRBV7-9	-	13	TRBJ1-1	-	TGTGCCAGCAGCTACGAGACCCGCACTGAAGCTTTCTTT	CASSYETRTEAFF
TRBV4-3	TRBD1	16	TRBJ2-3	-	TGCGCCAGCAGTCAAGGTACAGGGGATTTCCCAGATACGCAGTATTTT	CASSQGTGDFPDTQYF
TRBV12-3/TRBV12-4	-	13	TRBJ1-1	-	TGTGCCAGCAGTTCGCAGGGGTGGACTGAAACTTTCTTT	CASSSQGWTETFF
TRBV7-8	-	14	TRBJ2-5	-	TGTGCCAGCAGCGCGCTAGTATCCAGCGGGACCCAGTACTTC	CASSALVSSGTQYF
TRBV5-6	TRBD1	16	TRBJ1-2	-	TGTGCCAGCAGCCCCTCCGGGACAGGGGACATCTATGGCTACACCTTC	CASSPSGTGDIYGYTF
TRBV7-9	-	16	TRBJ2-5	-	TGTGCCAGCAGCTTAGGGACCGGTCAGTCGCTAGAGACCCAGTACTTC	CASSLGTGQSLETQYF
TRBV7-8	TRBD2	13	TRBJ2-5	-	TGTGCCAGCAGCCCTAGCGGGGGGAAGACCCAGTACTTC	CASSPSGGKTQYF
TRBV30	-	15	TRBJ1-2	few	TGTGCCTGCCCCAACCTGGCCCCTGGGAACTATGGCTACACCTTC	CACPNLAPGNYGYTF
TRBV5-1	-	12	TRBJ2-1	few	TGCGCCAGCTTGGGGGCGCGAAATGAGCAGTTCTTC	CASLGARNEQFF
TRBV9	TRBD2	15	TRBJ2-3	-	TGTGCCAGCAGCGAGGGACTACACAGCACAGATACGCAGTATTTT	CASSEGLHSTDTQYF
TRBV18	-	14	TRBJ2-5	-	TGTGCCAGCTCACCACGAGGAGATTGGGAGACCCAGTACTTC	CASSPRGDWETQYF
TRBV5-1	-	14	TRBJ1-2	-	TGCGCCAGCAGAGAAGGCCTGGGTGACTATGGCTACACCTTC	CASREGLGDYGYTF
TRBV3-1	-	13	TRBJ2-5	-	TGTGCCAGCAGCCATCGGGGAAAAGAGACCCAGTACTTC	CASSHRGKETQYF
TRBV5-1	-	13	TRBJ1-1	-	TGCGCCAGCAGCTTCCTAATGTCGACCGAGGCTTTCTTT	CASSFLMSTEAFF
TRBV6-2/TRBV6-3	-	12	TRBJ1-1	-	TGTGCCAGCGGGGACTTGGGCACTGAAGCTTTCTTT	CASGDLGTEAFF
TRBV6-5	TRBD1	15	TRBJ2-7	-	TGTGCCAGCAGTTACTTTCTACAGGGGAGCTACGAGCAGTACTTC	CASSYFLQGSYEQYF
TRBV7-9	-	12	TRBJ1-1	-	TGTGCCAGCAGCTTAGAAGACTGGAGGGCTTTCTTT	CASSLEDWRAFF
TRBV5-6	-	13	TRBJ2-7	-	TGTGCCAGCAGCAGGCCAGAATACTACGAGCAGTACTTC	CASSRPEYYEQYF
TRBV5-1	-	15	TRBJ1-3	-	TGCGCCAGCAGCTTGAATTCACAGACTGGAAACACCATATATTTT	CASSLNSQTGNTIYF
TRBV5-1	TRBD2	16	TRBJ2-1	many	TGCGCCAGCAGCCTTATAGCGGGGGGAGCCTACAATGAGCAGTTCTTC	CASSLIAGGAYNEQFF
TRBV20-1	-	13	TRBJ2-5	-	TGCAGTGCCCCATGGACCCGTTTCTCGGAGCAGTACTTC	CSAPWTRFSEQYF
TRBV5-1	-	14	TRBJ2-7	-	TGCGCCAGCAGCTTGGAGAGCACCTCCTACGAGCAGTACTTC	CASSLESTSYEQYF
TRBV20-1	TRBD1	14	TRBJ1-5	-	TGCAGTGCTGTCCGGGACAGTCCAGTCTGGCCCCAGCATTTT	CSAVRDSPVWPQHF
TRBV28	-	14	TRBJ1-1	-	TGTGCCAGCAGCGAAGGACAGTCGAACACTGAAGCTTTCTTT	CASSEGQSNTEAFF
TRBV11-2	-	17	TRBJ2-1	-	TGTGCCAGCAGCCCAATAGGGGACGGCTCGGAGCAAAGACGAAAGTTCTTC	CASSPIGDGSEQRRKFF
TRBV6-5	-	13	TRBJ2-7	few	TGTGCCAGCATGGCCTGGGACTCTTACGAGCAGTACTTC	CASMAWDSYEQYF
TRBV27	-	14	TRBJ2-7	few	TGTGCCAGCAGTTTAGGGCAGCGTCACTACGAGCAGTACTTC	CASSLGQRHYEQYF
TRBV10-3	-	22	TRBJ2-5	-	TGTGCCATCAGTGAGTCGACTCGGGATATGAGACAGGATACTTTAACCCAAGAGACCCAGTACTTC	CAISESTRDMRQDTLTQETQYF
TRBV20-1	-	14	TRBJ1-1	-	TGCAGTGCTAGAGATCTCGGGAGTGTCACTGAAGCTTTCTTT	CSARDLGSVTEAFF
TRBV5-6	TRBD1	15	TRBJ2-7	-	TGTGCCAGCAGTTACACCAGGACAGGGGGCCGCGAGCAGTACTTC	CASSYTRTGGREQYF
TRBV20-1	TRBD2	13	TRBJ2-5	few	TGCAGTGCCTTACTAGCGGGGAAAGAGACCCAGTACTTC	CSALLAGKETQYF
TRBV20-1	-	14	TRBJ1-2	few	TGCAGTGCTAGAGATCATCGAGGGTTGGGTGGCTACACCTTC	CSARDHRGLGGYTF
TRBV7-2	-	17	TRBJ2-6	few	TGTGCCAGCAGCTTGGGGCATGTAAACTCTGGGGCCAACGTCCTGACTTTC	CASSLGHVNSGANVLTF
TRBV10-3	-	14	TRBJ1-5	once	TGTGCCATCAGTGATGTTCTCGGCAGTCAGCCCCAGCATTTT	CAISDVLGSQPQHF
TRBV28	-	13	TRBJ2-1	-	TGTGCCAGCCAGGGGGGGACCGGATGGGAGCAGTTCTTC	CASQGGTGWEQFF
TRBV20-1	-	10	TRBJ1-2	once	TGCAGTGCTAGAGATAGAAGCTACACCTTC	CSARDRSYTF
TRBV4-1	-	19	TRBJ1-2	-	TGCGCCAGCAGCCGGGTCCCGATCATGGGGGGTCGAGTGGGCTATGGCTACACCTTC	CASSRVPIMGGRVGYGYTF
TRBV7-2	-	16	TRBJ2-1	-	TGTGCCAGCAGCTTGATGACAGGCAGTCGGGGCAATGAGCAGTTCTTC	CASSLMTGSRGNEQFF
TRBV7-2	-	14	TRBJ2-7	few	TGTGCCAGCAGCCCGAGTATAGCCATCAACGAGCAGTACTTC	CASSPSIAINEQYF
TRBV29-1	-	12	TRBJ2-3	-	TGCAGCGTTGACATAAGCACAGATACGCAGTATTTT	CSVDISTDTQYF
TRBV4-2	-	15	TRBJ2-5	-	TGTGCCAGCAGCCAGACGGGGGACAGTCTTGAGACCCAGTACTTC	CASSQTGDSLETQYF
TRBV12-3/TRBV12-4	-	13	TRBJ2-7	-	TGTGCCAGCAGCCGCGGCCTTACCTACGAGCAGTACTTC	CASSRGLTYEQYF
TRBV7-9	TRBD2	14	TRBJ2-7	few	TGTGCCAGCGGGGGTAGCGGGGTAAACTACGAGCAGTACTTC	CASGGSGVNYEQYF
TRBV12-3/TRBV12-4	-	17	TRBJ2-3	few	TGTGCCAGCACCTGGGGGGTGCGACTTTCCGCGACAGATACGCAGTATTTT	CASTWGVRLSATDTQYF
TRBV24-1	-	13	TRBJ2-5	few	TGTGCCACCAGTGATTTGCGAGAAGAGACCCAGTACTTC	CATSDLREETQYF
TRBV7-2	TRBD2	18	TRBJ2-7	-	TGTGCCAGCAGCTTAGCGGACTATGGGGGAGGGAGCTCCTACGAGCAGTACTTC	CASSLADYGGGSSYEQYF
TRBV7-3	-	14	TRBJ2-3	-	TGTGCCAGCAGCTTAAAGGGTGCGGCAGATACGCAGTATTTT	CASSLKGAADTQYF
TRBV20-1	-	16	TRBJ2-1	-	TGCAGTGCTAGTCCCGGGGGGCGGGGGTCCTACAATGAGCAGTTCTTC	CSASPGGRGSYNEQFF
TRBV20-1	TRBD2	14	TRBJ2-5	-	TGCAGTGCTAGAGACCCCGGGGGGGTTCGAGAGCAGTACTTC	CSARDPGGVREQYF